Following are 8 T cell receptor beta chains from one sample sequenced in a study of shared clonotypes between healthy human individuals. Sequencing used immunoSEQ multiplex PCR; TCRdb keeps in-frame clones, though not all of them. Counted here are about 1 million clones, 75% occurring once; the ten biggest clones make up about 1.5%. The specimen was memory CD4+ T cells sorted from blood. Subset specified: CD45RA-negative fraction. These receptors came from a man younger than 35 in good health.

The chain uses TRBV7-3 and TRBJ2-3; the match to TRBD2 covers 14 bases. The ends lost 4 bases at V and 0 bases at J; junction bases unmatched: 9. CDR3 length equals 19 residues. The germline V gene encodes CDR1 SGHTA and CDR2 FQGTGA. CDR3 amino acids: CASSSRRTSGGSSTDTQYF. For the CDR3, the DNA is TGTGCCAGCAGCTCTCGTCGGACTAGCGGGGGGTCTAGCACAGATACGCAGTATTTT.

The chain joins TRBV6-1 to TRBJ1-5, with D possibly matching TRBD1 (5 bases). Germline V CDR1 and CDR2: MNHNS, SASEGT. V dropped 4 bases and J dropped 4 bases, with 11 bases sitting between them. This CDR3 comprises 14 residues. The CDR3 DNA is TGTGCCAGCAGTGTGGGGCAGGGAAATCAGCCCCAGCATTTT. It codes for CASSVGQGNQPQHF.

The rearrangement joins TRBV10-3 to TRBJ2-1; unclear D gene. Germline V gene sequence: CDR1 ENHRY, CDR2 SYGVKD. V was cut by 9 bases and J by 5 bases, with 14 bases left in between. CDR3 length: 13 residues. As DNA, the CDR3 is TGTGCCATAGCATTAGGTACCGACAATGAGCAGTTCTTC. It encodes CAIALGTDNEQFF.

V and J are TRBV13 and TRBJ1-5; D is ambiguous. There are 15 residues in the CDR3. Germline V gene lookup returns CDR1 PRHDT and CDR2 FYEKMQ (reference sequence). V gave up 7 bases and J gave up 1 base, with 14 bases separating them. This CDR3 reads CASTIGQASNQPQHF. CDR3 in DNA: TGTGCCAGCACTATAGGGCAGGCCAGCAATCAGCCCCAGCATTTT.

The V and J genes are TRBV5-6 and TRBJ2-1, with D possibly matching TRBD2 (6 bases). The germline CDR1 and CDR2 sequences are SGHDT and YYEEEE. The CDR3 has 14 residues. Trimming stripped 0 bases from V and 6 bases from J, with 10 bases between. The CDR3 here is CASSLVGGSNEQFF. The CDR3 DNA follows: TGTGCCAGCAGCTTGGTTGGGGGGAGCAATGAGCAGTTCTTC.

This CDR3 is CASSSYGGAYEQYF. For the CDR3, the DNA is TGTGCCAGCAGCTCTTATGGGGGAGCGTACGAGCAGTACTTC. This chain uses TRBV11-2 with TRBJ2-7; D assignment may be TRBD1 or TRBD2 (5 bases each). Germline CDR1 and CDR2: SGHAT and FQNNGV. The CDR3 totals 14 residues. V was cut by 4 bases and J by 4 bases, with 14 bases left in between.

V gene TRBV12-2 combines with J gene TRBJ2-1; whether TRBD1, the table's D call, matches the DNA was not checked. TRBV12-2 corresponds to a pseudogene. The CDR3 length is 13 residues. The DNA of the CDR3 is TGTGCAAGTCGCTCGGTCCGACAGGTCGATCAGTTCTTC. It is translated as CASRSVRQVDQFF.

The chain couples TRBV7-9 to TRBJ1-4; D remains ambiguous. Per germline, CDR1 SEHNR and CDR2 FQNEAQ (reference sequence). The CDR3 contains 13 residues. V was trimmed by 4 bases and J by 14 bases, leaving 17 bases between them. The CDR3 coding sequence is TGTGCCAGCAGCTGGGGTGAAGAGTCCGGTCTGTTTTTT. Residues: CASSWGEESGLFF.